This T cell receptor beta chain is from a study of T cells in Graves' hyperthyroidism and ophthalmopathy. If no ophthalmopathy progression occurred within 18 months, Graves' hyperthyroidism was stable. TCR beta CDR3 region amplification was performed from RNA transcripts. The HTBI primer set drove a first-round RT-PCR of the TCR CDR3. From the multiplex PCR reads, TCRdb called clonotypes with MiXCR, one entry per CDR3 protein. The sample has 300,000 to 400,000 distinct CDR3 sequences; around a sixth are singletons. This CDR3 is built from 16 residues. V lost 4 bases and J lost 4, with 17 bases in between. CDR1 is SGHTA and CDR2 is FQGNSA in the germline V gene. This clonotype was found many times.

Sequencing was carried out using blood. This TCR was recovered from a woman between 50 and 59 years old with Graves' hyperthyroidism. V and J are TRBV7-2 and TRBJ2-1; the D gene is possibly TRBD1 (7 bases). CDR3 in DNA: TGTGCCAGCAGCTATGGAGGGGACAGACCTTACAATGAGCAGTTCTTC. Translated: CASSYGGDRPYNEQFF. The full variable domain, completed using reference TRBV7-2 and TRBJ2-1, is GAGVSQSPSNKVTEKGKDVELRCDPISGHTALYWYRQSLGQGLEFLIYFQGNSAPDKSGLPSDRFSAERTGGSVSTLTIQRTQQEDSAVYLCASSYGGDRPYNEQFFGPGTRLTVL.